Shown below are 18 T cell receptor beta chains from a single sample sequenced in a study of vaccination effects on CD4 cells after COVID-19. Generated by immunoSEQ multiplex PCR, the TCRdb table keeps only in-frame clones and is missing some. The table shows tens of thousands of clones, with around 70% occurring only once. Their target antigens are unknown. Antigen-specific CD4+ T cell clonotypes were called by their expansion after viral peptide-pool culture in ViraFEST. A roughly 11-day culture period preceded the isolation of CD4+ T cells. The vaccine recipients had no prior SARS-CoV-2 infection, with negative nucleocapsid antibodies. The starting material was CD4+ T cells from PBMCs cultured with SARS-CoV-2 spike peptides, obtained before COVID-19 vaccination. The origin of the receptors is a human donor who received a COVID-19 vaccine.

The chain combines TRBV4-3 with TRBJ1-2, with D possibly TRBD1 on 6 matching bases. Germline V lookup: CDR1 LGHNA, CDR2 YSLEER. The V end lost 0 bases, the J end lost 2 bases, and 16 bases lay between the germline ends. The CDR3 extends over 17 amino acids. The CDR3 loop reads CASSQDYLGGTNYGYTF. The CDR3 nucleotides are TGCGCCAGCAGCCAAGATTATTTAGGGGGAACCAACTATGGCTACACCTTC.

Details on this clone: The junction departs from the called germline gene at one end, perhaps through a read error. This chain uses TRBV7-7 with TRBJ2-1, with 7 bases fitting TRBD1. CDR1 is SSHAT and CDR2 is FNYEAQ in the germline V gene (reference sequence). The length of the CDR3 is 13 residues. The CDR3 coding sequence is TGTGCTAGCAGCTTAGGGACAGAAAGTGAGCAGTTCTTC. It codes for CASSLGTESEQFF.

This clone is a singleton in its sample. The chain links TRBV20-1 to TRBJ2-6, with D perhaps TRBD2 (5 bases). There are 14 residues in the CDR3. Trimming took off 3 bases at V and 1 base at J, with 7 bases between the two ends. Germline V gene lookup returns CDR1 DFQATT and CDR2 SNEGSKA (reference sequence). The CDR3 loop reads CSASRGSGANVLTF. As DNA, the CDR3 is TGCAGTGCTAGTCGAGGGTCTGGGGCCAACGTCCTGACTTTC.

V usage is TRBV11-3 and J usage is TRBJ2-3; 8 positions match TRBD2. The CDR3 covers 13 residues. J was trimmed by 6 bases and V by 5 bases; bases with no gene match: 4. Germline values: CDR1 SGHNT, CDR2 YENEEA. The CDR3 DNA reads as TGTGCCAGCAGCCTTTCGGGGGGGGATACGCAGTATTTT. Translation gives CASSLSGGDTQYF.

Concerning this clone itself: One junction end does not reproduce the germline sequence, and a read error may be involved. This chain connects TRBV2 to TRBJ2-7; 7 nucleotides match TRBD1. Germline CDR1 SNHLY, CDR2 FYNNEI. The CDR3 has 13 amino acids. CDR3 nucleotide sequence: TGTGCCAGCAGTGAAGCTTCAAGACAGGGTGGAGGCTTC. Translation: CASSEASRQGGGF.

The CDR3 coding sequence is TGTGCCAGCAGCCTTCAAGCCGGGGGCAGCGATTACAATGAGCAGTTCTTC. This gives the protein CASSLQAGGSDYNEQFF. The chain is built from TRBV4-2 and TRBJ2-1; D may be TRBD1 or TRBD2 (6 bases each). The CDR3 is made up of 17 amino acids. The V and J ends lost 4 bases and 4 bases respectively, with 20 bases between them. The germline V gene encodes CDR1 LGHNA and CDR2 YNFKEQ.

This clone was detected once. The rearrangement links TRBV2 to TRBJ2-7; TRBD2 matches 9 bases. The CDR3 sequence is 14 residues long. CDR1 is SNHLY, CDR2 FYNNEI, per germline. V was clipped by 6 bases and J by 3 bases; unmatched bases: 6. This chain's CDR3 is CASRGLAGFYEQYF. In DNA form, the CDR3 reads TGTGCCAGCAGGGGGCTAGCGGGGTTCTACGAGCAGTACTTC. The whole variable domain, filled in from reference TRBV2 and TRBJ2-7, reads EPEVTQTPSHQVTQMGQEVILRCVPISNHLYFYWYRQILGQKVEFLVSFYNNEISEKSEIFDDQFSVERPDGSNFTLKIRSTKLEDSAMYFCASRGLAGFYEQYFGPGTRLTVT.

The V and J genes are TRBV7-9 and TRBJ1-2, with D unresolved. Germline V CDR1 and CDR2: SEHNR, FQNEAQ (reference sequence). This CDR3 has 14 amino acids. The germline V and J ends were trimmed by 2 bases and 4 bases, with 11 bases remaining between them. The CDR3: CASSLYREAYGYTF. CDR3 sequence (DNA): TGTGCCAGCAGCTTATATCGGGAAGCCTATGGCTACACCTTC.

The chain is built from TRBV6-2 or TRBV6-3 and TRBJ2-2; D might be TRBD1 (5 bases). Germline V lookup: CDR1 MNHEY, CDR2 SVGEGT. The CDR3 length is 17 residues. Trimming took 2 bases from V and 1 from J, leaving 14 bases between them. CDR3 sequence reads: CASSYVLGLENTGELFF. The CDR3 nucleotides read TGTGCCAGCAGTTACGTTCTGGGGCTGGAGAACACCGGGGAGCTGTTTTTT.

The chain uses TRBV6-5 and TRBJ1-4; 11 nucleotides agree with TRBD1. The CDR3 is made up of 15 amino acids. Germline V CDR1 and CDR2: MNHEY, SVGAGI. V shed 2 bases and J 7 bases; nucleotides not matched to a gene: 3. The CDR3 here is CASSYRTGGLEKLFF. The CDR3, as DNA: TGTGCCAGCAGTTACAGGACAGGGGGCCTTGAAAAACTGTTTTTT.

This clone was counted between two and nine times. The genes are TRBV4-1 and TRBJ2-3, with D possibly TRBD2 on 6 matching bases. The CDR3 length is 14 residues. Trimming took off 1 base at V and 2 bases at J, with 7 bases between the two ends. Germline CDR1 is MGHRA and CDR2 is YSYEKL. This CDR3 reads CASSQGTITDTQYF. CDR3 DNA: TGCGCCAGCAGCCAAGGGACTATCACAGATACGCAGTATTTT.

The CDR3 nucleotides read TGCGCCAGCAGCCAAGCTGTGGGACTAGCGGGCACAGATACGCAGTATTTT. It encodes CASSQAVGLAGTDTQYF. The chain combines TRBV4-3 with TRBJ2-3; 11 bases are shared with TRBD2. Germline lookup yields CDR1 LGHNA and CDR2 YSLEER. The CDR3 loop spans 17 amino acids. V shed 1 base and J 1 base; nucleotides not matched to a gene: 4.

V is TRBV5-5 and J is TRBJ2-3; the D is unclear. Germline V gene lookup returns CDR1 SGHKS and CDR2 YYEKEE (reference sequence). This CDR3 spans 14 amino acids. Trimming left V 2 bases short and J 4 bases short, with 11 bases between. The CDR3: CASSLPKSADTQYF. The CDR3 DNA reads as TGTGCCAGCAGCTTACCTAAGTCAGCAGATACGCAGTATTTT.

This clone came up a few times. In nucleotides, the CDR3 is TGTGCCATCAGTGCGAGGACAGCTGTCTATGGCTACACCTTC. This codes for CAISARTAVYGYTF. The chain is built from TRBV10-3 and TRBJ1-2; a possible D gene is TRBD1 (6 bases). V was clipped by 4 bases and J by 4 bases, with 13 bases between them. CDR3 length: 14 residues. Per germline, CDR1 ENHRY and CDR2 SYGVKD.

The chain uses TRBV18 and TRBJ1-2; TRBD1 might be the D (5 bases). The germline V gene encodes CDR1 KGHSH and CDR2 LQKENI. The V and J ends lost 2 bases and 6 bases respectively, with 16 bases between them. The CDR3 has 15 residues. CDR3 sequence: CASSPEPGRANGYTF. The CDR3 DNA is TGTGCCAGCTCACCAGAACCGGGACGGGCAAATGGCTACACCTTC.

The V call is TRBV7-2, the J call TRBJ1-3; the D is unclear. V was clipped by 5 bases and J by 0 bases, with 11 bases between them. This CDR3 is built from 15 residues. Germline CDR1 is SGHTA and CDR2 is FQGNSA. DNA of the CDR3: TGTGCCAGCAGCCCTGAATTTCGCTCTGGAAACACCATATATTTT. It yields the protein CASSPEFRSGNTIYF.

This clone was counted a few times. The genes are TRBV2 and TRBJ1-2; D call uncertain. Per germline, CDR1 SNHLY and CDR2 FYNNEI. The CDR3 runs 13 residues. V lost 4 bases and J 0 bases, leaving 6 bases between the germline ends. DNA for the CDR3: TGTGCCAGCAGTGTAAAAACTAACTATGGCTACACCTTC. This gives the protein CASSVKTNYGYTF.

The rearrangement uses TRBV19 and TRBJ2-5, with TRBD1 matching over 9 bases. Trimming cost V 4 bases and J 4 bases; bases outside gene matches: 7. The CDR3 covers 15 residues. Germline CDR1 is LNHDA and CDR2 is SQIVND (reference sequence). The CDR3 protein is CASSTQQGARETQYF. In DNA, the CDR3 is TGTGCCAGTAGTACACAACAGGGGGCAAGAGAGACCCAGTACTTC.